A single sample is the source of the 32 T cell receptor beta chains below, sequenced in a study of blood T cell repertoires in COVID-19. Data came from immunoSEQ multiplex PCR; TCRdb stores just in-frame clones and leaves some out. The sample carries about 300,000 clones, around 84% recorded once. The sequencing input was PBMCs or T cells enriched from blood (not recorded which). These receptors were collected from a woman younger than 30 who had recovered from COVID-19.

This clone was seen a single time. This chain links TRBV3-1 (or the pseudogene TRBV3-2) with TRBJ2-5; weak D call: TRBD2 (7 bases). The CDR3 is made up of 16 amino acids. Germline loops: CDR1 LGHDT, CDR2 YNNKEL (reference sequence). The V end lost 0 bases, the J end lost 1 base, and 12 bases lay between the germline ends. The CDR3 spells CASSQEAGAFQETQYF. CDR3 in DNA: TGTGCCAGCAGCCAAGAGGCGGGGGCCTTCCAAGAGACCCAGTACTTC.

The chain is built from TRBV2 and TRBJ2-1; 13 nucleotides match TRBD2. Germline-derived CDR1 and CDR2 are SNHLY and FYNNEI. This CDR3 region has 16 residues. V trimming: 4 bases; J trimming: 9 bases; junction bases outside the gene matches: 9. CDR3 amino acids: CASSAEGTSGMGEQFF. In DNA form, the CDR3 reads TGTGCCAGCAGTGCAGAAGGGACTAGCGGGATGGGTGAGCAGTTCTTC.

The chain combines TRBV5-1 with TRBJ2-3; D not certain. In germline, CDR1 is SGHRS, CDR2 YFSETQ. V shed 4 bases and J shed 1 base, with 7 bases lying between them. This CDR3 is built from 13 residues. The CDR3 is CASSLTGTDTQYF. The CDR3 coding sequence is TGCGCCAGCAGCCTAACCGGCACAGATACGCAGTATTTT.

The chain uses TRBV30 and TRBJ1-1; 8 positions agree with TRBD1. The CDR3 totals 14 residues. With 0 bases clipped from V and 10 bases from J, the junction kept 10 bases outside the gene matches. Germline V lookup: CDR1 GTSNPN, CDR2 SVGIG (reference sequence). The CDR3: CAWSVYGQGARAFF. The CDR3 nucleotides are TGTGCCTGGAGTGTATACGGGCAGGGGGCGAGAGCTTTCTTT.

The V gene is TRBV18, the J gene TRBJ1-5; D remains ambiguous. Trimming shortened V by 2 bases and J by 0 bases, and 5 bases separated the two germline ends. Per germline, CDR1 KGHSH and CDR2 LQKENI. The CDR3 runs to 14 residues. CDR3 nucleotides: TGTGCCAGCTCACCAGGGCTTAGCAATCAGCCCCAGCATTTT. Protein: CASSPGLSNQPQHF.

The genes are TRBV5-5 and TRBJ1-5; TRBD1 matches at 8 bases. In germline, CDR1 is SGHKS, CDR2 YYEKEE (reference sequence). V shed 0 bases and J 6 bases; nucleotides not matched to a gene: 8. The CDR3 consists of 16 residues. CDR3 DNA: TGTGCCAGCAGCTTGGTAGGACAGGGTCTCGGTCAGCCCCAGCATTTT. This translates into CASSLVGQGLGQPQHF.

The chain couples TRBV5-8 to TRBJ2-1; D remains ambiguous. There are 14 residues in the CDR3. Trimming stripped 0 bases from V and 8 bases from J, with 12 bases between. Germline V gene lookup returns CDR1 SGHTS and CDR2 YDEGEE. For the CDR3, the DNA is TGTGCCAGCAGCTTGGGGCCTTCCCTTGATGAGCAGTTCTTC. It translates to CASSLGPSLDEQFF. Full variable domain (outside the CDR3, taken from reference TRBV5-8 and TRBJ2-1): EAGVTQSPTHLIKTRGQQATLRCSPISGHTSVYWYQQALGLGLQFLLWYDEGEERNRGNFPPRFSGRQFPNYSSELNVNALELEDSALYLCASSLGPSLDEQFFGPGTRLTVL.

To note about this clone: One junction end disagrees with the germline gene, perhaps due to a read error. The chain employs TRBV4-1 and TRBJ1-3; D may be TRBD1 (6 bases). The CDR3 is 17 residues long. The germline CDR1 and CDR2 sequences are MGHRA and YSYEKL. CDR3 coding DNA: TGCGCCAGCAGACAAGTATTCCCCAGGGGAACCGGAAACACCATATATTTT. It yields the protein CASRQVFPRGTGNTIYF.

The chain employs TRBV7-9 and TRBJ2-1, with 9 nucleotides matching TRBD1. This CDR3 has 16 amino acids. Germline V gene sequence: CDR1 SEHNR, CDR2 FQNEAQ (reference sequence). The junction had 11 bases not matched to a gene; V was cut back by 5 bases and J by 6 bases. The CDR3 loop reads CASSLFTGGLINEQFF. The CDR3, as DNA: TGTGCCAGCAGCCTTTTCACAGGGGGCTTAATCAATGAGCAGTTCTTC.

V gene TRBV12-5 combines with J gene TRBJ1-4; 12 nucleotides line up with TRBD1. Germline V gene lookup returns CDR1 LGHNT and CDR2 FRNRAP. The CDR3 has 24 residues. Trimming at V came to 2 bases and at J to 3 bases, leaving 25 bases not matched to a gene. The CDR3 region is CASGLSPFGRIGGTGGASNEKLFF. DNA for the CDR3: TGTGCTAGTGGTTTGTCGCCTTTCGGACGCATAGGCGGGACAGGGGGCGCATCTAATGAAAAACTGTTTTTT.

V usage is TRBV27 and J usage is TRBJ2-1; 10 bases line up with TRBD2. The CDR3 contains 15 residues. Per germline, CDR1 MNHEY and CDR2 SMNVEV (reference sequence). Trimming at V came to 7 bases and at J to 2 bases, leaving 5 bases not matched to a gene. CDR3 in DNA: TGTGCCAGCACCCTGGGGACTAGCGCCTACAATGAGCAGTTCTTC. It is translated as CASTLGTSAYNEQFF.

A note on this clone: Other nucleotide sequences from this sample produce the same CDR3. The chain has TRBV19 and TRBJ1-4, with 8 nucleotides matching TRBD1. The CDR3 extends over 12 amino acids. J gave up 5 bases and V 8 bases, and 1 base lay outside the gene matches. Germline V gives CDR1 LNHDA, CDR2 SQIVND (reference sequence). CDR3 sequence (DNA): TGTGCCAGTCGGACAGGGAATGAAAAACTGTTTTTT. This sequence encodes CASRTGNEKLFF.

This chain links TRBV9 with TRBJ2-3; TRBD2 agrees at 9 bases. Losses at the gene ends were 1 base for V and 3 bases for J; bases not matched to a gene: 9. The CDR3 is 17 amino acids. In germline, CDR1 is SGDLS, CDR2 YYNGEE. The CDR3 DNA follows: TGTGCCAGCAGCGTAAGGAGCGGCGGGGGGGAAACAGATACGCAGTATTTT. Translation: CASSVRSGGGETDTQYF.

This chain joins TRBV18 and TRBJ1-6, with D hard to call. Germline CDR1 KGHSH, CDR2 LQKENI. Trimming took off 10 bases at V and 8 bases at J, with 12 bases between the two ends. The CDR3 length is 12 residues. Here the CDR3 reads CATSDGDSPLHF. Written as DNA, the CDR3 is TGTGCCACCTCGGACGGGGATTCACCCCTCCACTTT.

The CDR3 reads CASSYSGGVETYEQYF. The CDR3 nucleotides are TGTGCCAGCAGTTACTCGGGGGGAGTAGAGACCTACGAGCAGTACTTC. The rearrangement joins TRBV6-5 to TRBJ2-7, with D perhaps TRBD2 (6 bases). Germline CDR1 and CDR2: MNHEY and SVGAGI. The ends were cut back, 0 bases at V and 2 bases at J, with 14 bases in the middle. This CDR3 spans 16 amino acids.

CDR3 sequence reads: CASSLGGRVYNEQFF. Here the CDR3 DNA reads TGTGCCAGCAGTTTAGGCGGGAGAGTATACAATGAGCAGTTCTTC. The chain combines TRBV28 with TRBJ2-1; TRBD2 matches 7 bases. This CDR3 has 15 residues. In germline, CDR1 is MDHEN, CDR2 SYDVKM. V shed 2 bases, J shed 4 bases, and the junction held 5 bases outside the gene matches.

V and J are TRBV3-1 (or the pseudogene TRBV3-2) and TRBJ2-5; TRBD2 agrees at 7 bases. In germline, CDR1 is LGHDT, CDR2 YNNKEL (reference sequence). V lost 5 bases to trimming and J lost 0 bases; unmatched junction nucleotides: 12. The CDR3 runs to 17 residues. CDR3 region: CASSTAGAGPYQETQYF. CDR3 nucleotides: TGTGCCAGCAGCACCGCCGGAGCGGGACCGTACCAAGAGACCCAGTACTTC.

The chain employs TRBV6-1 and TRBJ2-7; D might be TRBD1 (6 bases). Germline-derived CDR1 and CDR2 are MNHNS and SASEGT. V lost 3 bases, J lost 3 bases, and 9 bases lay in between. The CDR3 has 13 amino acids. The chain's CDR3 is CASSDGRGYEQYF. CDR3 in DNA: TGTGCCAGCAGTGATGGCAGGGGCTACGAGCAGTACTTC.

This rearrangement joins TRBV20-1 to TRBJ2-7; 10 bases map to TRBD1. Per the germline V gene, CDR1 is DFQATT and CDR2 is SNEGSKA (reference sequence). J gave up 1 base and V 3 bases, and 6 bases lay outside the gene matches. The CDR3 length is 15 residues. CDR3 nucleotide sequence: TGCAGTGCTAGTGGGGGACAGGGGTCATCCTACGAGCAGTACTTC. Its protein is CSASGGQGSSYEQYF.

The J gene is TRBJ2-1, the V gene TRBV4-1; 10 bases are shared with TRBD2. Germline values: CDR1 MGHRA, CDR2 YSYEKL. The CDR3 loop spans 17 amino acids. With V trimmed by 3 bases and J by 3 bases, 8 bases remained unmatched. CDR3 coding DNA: TGCGCCAGCAGCCAGAGCCCTAGCGGGGGAAACTACAATGAGCAGTTCTTC. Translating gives CASSQSPSGGNYNEQFF.

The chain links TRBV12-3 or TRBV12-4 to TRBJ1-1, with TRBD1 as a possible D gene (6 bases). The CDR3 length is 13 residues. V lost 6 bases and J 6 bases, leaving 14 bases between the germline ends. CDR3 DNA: TGTGCCAGCAGGCCAGTCGGGACATCTGAAGCTTTCTTT. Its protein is CASRPVGTSEAFF.

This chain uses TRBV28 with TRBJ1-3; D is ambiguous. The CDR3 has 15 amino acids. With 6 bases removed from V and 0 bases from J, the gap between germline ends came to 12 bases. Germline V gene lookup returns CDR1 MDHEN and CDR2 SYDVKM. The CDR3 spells CASSPTRPSGNTIYF. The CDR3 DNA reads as TGTGCCAGCAGCCCCACCAGGCCCTCTGGAAACACCATATATTTT.

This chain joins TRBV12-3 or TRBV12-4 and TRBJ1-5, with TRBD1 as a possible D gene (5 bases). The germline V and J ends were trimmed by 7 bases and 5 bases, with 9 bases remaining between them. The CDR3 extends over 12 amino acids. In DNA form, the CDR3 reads TGTGCCAGCACTTGGGGCGATCAGCCCCAGCATTTT. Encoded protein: CASTWGDQPQHF.

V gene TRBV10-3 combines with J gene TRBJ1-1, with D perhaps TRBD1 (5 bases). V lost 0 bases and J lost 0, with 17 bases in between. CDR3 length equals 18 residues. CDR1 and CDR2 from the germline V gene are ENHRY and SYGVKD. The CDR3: CAISESIRGSSMNTEAFF. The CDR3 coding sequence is TGTGCCATCAGTGAGTCCATTCGGGGGTCCTCCATGAACACTGAAGCTTTCTTT.

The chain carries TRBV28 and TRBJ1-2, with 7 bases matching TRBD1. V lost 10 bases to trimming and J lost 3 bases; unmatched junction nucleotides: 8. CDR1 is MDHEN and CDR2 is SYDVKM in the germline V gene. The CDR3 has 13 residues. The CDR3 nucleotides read TGTGCCATCTTTGACAGGGAGGACTATGGCTACACCTTC. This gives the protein CAIFDREDYGYTF.

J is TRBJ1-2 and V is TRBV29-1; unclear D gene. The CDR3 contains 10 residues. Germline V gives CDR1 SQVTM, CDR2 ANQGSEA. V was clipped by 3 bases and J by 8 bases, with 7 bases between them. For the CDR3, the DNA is TGCAGCGTTGAGAAGGAGGGCTACACCTTC. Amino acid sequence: CSVEKEGYTF.

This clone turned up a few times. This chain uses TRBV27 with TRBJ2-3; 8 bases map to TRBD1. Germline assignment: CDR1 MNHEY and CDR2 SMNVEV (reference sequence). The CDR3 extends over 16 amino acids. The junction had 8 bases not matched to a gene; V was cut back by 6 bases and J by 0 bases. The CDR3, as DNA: TGTGCCAGCAGCCGCGGACAGGGACTTAGCACAGATACGCAGTATTTT. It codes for CASSRGQGLSTDTQYF.

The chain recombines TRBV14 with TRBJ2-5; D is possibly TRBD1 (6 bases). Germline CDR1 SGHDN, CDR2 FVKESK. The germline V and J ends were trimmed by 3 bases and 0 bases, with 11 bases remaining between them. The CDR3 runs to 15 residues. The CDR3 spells CASSQYQGYQETQYF. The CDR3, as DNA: TGTGCCAGCAGCCAGTATCAGGGGTACCAAGAGACCCAGTACTTC. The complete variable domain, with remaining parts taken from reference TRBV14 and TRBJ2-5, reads EAGVTQFPSHSVIEKGQTVTLRCDPISGHDNLYWYRRVMGKEIKFLLHFVKESKQDESGMPNNRFLAERTGGTYSTLKVQPAELEDSGVYFCASSQYQGYQETQYFGPGTRLLVL.

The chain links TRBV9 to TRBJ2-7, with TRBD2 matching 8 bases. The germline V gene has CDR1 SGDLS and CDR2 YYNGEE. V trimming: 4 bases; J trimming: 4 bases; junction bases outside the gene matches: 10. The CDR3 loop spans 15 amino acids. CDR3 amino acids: CASSPRTAGAYEQYF. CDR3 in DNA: TGTGCCAGCAGCCCCAGGACAGCGGGAGCTTACGAGCAGTACTTC.

CDR3 DNA sequence: TGTGCCACCAGGGGACAGGGGGCGACGGATAGCAATCAGCCCCAGCATTTT. Translation: CATRGQGATDSNQPQHF. V and J are TRBV15 and TRBJ1-5; 12 bases are a match to TRBD1. Trimming at V came to 6 bases and at J to 0 bases, leaving 6 bases not matched to a gene. Germline assignment: CDR1 LNHNV and CDR2 YYDKDF (reference sequence). This CDR3 comprises 17 residues.

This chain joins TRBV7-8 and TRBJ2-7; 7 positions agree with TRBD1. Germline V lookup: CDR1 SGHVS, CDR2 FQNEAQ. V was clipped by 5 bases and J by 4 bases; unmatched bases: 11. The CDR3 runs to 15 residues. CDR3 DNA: TGTGCCAGCAGCCACCGGGACAGAACCCTTTACGAGCAGTACTTC. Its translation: CASSHRDRTLYEQYF.

Written as DNA, the CDR3 is TGTGCCAGCAGGAAGGTGGTAGAGGGAGAGCAGTACTTC. This gives the protein CASRKVVEGEQYF. This rearrangement joins TRBV2 to TRBJ2-7; a weak D match, TRBD2 (5 bases). This CDR3 region has 13 residues. The germline V gene encodes CDR1 SNHLY and CDR2 FYNNEI. V shed 6 bases and J shed 7 bases, with 16 bases lying between them.